One sample yielded the 11 T cell receptor beta chains listed below, sequenced in a study of T cell clonality in common variable immunodeficiency. Libraries were prepared by immunoSEQ multiplex PCR; TCRdb keeps only in-frame clonotypes and omits some of them. Reported are 51,000 or so clones, none seen only once; the ten largest carry 2% to 2.5%. Sequenced material: peripheral blood mononuclear cells. The receptor source for this set is a person between 18 and 70 years old in good health.

This clone was recorded at least ten times. Sequencing ends 3 residues short of the CDR3 end; the germline J gene provides the rest. The chain joins TRBV5-1 to TRBJ2-3; 10 bases align to TRBD1. The CDR3 runs to 17 residues. CDR1 and CDR2 (germline): SGHRS, YFSETQ. J lost 3 bases, V lost 3 bases, and 10 bases had no gene match. The sequenced CDR3 bases are TGCGCCAGCAGCTGGGCCGGCGGGACAGGGGTGACAGATACG. Protein sequence: CASSWAGGTGVTDT. The entire CDR3 sequence reads CASSWAGGTGVTDTQYF.

This clone was counted many times. Read sequence stops 3 residues before the CDR3 end, and the germline J gene provides the missing end. J is TRBJ1-3 and V is TRBV6-1; no clear D gene. CDR1 MNHNS and CDR2 SASEGT come from the germline V gene. Between the trimmed V and J ends, which lost 4 bases and 0 bases, there was a span of 10 bases. This CDR3 has 15 amino acids. The DNA read from the CDR3 is TGTGCCAGCAGTGCAGCAGCAAGCTCTGGAAACACC. This encodes CASSAAASSGNT. The entire CDR3 is CASSAAASSGNTIYF.

This clone was detected many times. The read terminates 3 residues before the CDR3 end, so the remaining end is supplied by the germline J gene. The rearrangement links TRBV19 to TRBJ1-1, with 8 bases matching TRBD1. Germline V gene data show CDR1 as LNHDA and CDR2 as SQIVND (reference sequence). V shed 5 bases, J shed 4 bases, and the junction held 15 bases outside the gene matches. The CDR3 is 17 residues long. CDR3 DNA (partial): TGTGCCAGTAGTCTTTATGGACAGGGACCCTTGGGCACTGAA. Translation: CASSLYGQGPLGTE. The whole CDR3 sequence is CASSLYGQGPLGTEAFF.

This clone has a count of ten or more. Coverage ceases 3 residues before the CDR3 finishes, and the germline J gene fills in the end. The chain couples TRBV20-1 to TRBJ1-4, with D unresolved. The CDR3 spans 13 residues. Deletions cut 0 bases from V and 4 bases from J, with 6 bases between. From germline, CDR1 is DFQATT and CDR2 SNEGSKA (reference sequence). The CDR3 protein is CSAREQFNEKLFF. The sequenced part of the CDR3 DNA is TGCAGTGCTAGAGAACAGTTTAATGAAAAA.

This clone showed up just a few times. The part of the CDR3 DNA that was read is TGTGCCAGCAGCCCGAGCGGGGGGAAGGGAGATACG. Translating gives CASSPSGGKGDT. The full CDR3 reads CASSPSGGKGDTQYF. The V gene is TRBV7-9, the J gene TRBJ2-3; TRBD2 agrees at 9 bases. The sequence runs out 3 residues before the end of the CDR3; the remainder is reconstructed from the germline J gene. Looked up from germline, CDR1 is SEHNR and CDR2 is FQNEAQ (reference sequence). V dropped 5 bases and J dropped 5; count of bases not matched to a gene: 8. CDR3 size: 15 residues.

This clone was picked up many times. Read data end 3 residues before the CDR3 end; the end is taken from the germline J gene. The V gene is TRBV7-3, the J gene TRBJ2-5; D uncertain. Germline V lookup: CDR1 SGHTA, CDR2 FQGTGA. The V gene lost 5 bases and the J gene lost 5 bases, with 12 bases spanning the gap. The CDR3 is 13 amino acids. The CDR3 loop is CASSPARSETQYF. CDR3 DNA (partial): TGTGCCAGCAGCCCGGCTAGGAGCGAGACC. The complete variable domain, with remaining parts taken from reference TRBV7-3 and TRBJ2-5, reads GAGVSQTPSNKVTEKGKYVELRCDPISGHTALYWYRQSLGQGPEFLIYFQGTGAADDSGLPNDRFFAVRPEGSVSTLKIQRTERGDSAVYLCASSPARSETQYFGPGTRLLVL.

There are a few counts of this clone. One end of the junction fails to match germline, which may point to a read error. The read halts 3 residues ahead of the CDR3 end, with the missing end drawn from the germline J gene. This sample includes further DNA sequences coding for the same CDR3. The rearrangement joins TRBV20-1 to TRBJ1-6; D possibly corresponds to TRBD1 (5 bases). In germline, CDR1 is DFQATT, CDR2 SNEGSKA (reference sequence). The CDR3 totals 14 residues. CDR3 DNA, as far as it was read: TGCAGTGCCGCAGGGAGCTCCTATAATTCGCCC. This sequence encodes CSAAGSSYNSP. The entire CDR3 protein reads CSAAGSSYNSPLHF.

This clone was observed many times. Read coverage stops 3 residues before the CDR3 terminus; the germline J gene supplies the remainder. V gene TRBV2 combines with J gene TRBJ1-2, with a possible D match to TRBD1 (5 bases). Germline loops: CDR1 SNHLY, CDR2 FYNNEI. Trimming stripped 9 bases from V and 4 bases from J, with 18 bases between. The CDR3 spans 14 residues. The CDR3 bases that were read are TGTGCCAGTCATGCTGGCCTTCAGGGCTATGGC. It translates to CASHAGLQGYG. The whole CDR3 sequence is CASHAGLQGYGYTF.

This clone turned up a few times. Read coverage stops 3 residues before the CDR3 terminus; the germline J gene supplies the remainder. The rearrangement links TRBV2 to TRBJ2-2, with TRBD2 identical over 8 bases. In germline, CDR1 is SNHLY, CDR2 FYNNEI. V gave up 8 bases and J gave up 4 bases; unmatched junction bases: 6. The CDR3 is 14 amino acids. The CDR3 loop is CASSAGAPTGELFF. The covered CDR3 bases are TGTGCCAGCTCAGCGGGAGCCCCCACCGGGGAG.

This clone was seen many times. The DNA ends 3 residues before the CDR3 does, and the rest of the CDR3 is filled in from the germline J gene. V gene TRBV5-1 combines with J gene TRBJ2-5; D unresolved. CDR1 and CDR2 (germline): SGHRS, YFSETQ. The V and J ends lost 2 bases and 6 bases respectively, with 5 bases between them. CDR3 length: 11 residues. The DNA read from the CDR3 is TGCGCCAGCAGCTTAAGCCAGACC. Its translation is CASSLSQT. The whole CDR3 region reads CASSLSQTQYF. Combining the CDR3 with reference TRBV5-1 and TRBJ2-5 gives the whole variable domain KAGVTQTPRYLIKTRGQQVTLSCSPISGHRSVSWYQQTPGQGLQFLFEYFSETQRNKGNFPGRFSGRQFSNSRSEMNVSTLELGDSALYLCASSLSQTQYFGPGTRLLVL.

Worth noting for this clone: The CDR3 end lies 3 residues beyond the end of the read and is filled in from the germline J gene. The chain couples TRBV19 to TRBJ2-5, with D tentatively TRBD2 (6 bases). The CDR3 runs 12 residues. The V and J ends lost 9 bases and 4 bases respectively, with 12 bases between them. Germline V gene lookup returns CDR1 LNHDA and CDR2 SQIVND (reference sequence). The CDR3 DNA, read in part, is TGTGCCAGCGCGGGGACGGCAGAGACC. Translated, it gives CASAGTAET. Given in full, the CDR3 is CASAGTAETQYF.